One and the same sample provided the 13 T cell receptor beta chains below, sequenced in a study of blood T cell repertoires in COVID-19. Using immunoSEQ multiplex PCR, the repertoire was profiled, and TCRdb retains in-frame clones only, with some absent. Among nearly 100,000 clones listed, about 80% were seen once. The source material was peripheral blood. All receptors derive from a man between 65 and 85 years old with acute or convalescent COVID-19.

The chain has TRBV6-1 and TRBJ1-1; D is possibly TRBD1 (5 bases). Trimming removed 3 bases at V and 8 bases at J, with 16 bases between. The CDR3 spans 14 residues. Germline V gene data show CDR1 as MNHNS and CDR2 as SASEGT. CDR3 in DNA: TGTGCCAGCAGTGAGTATGACAGCGCGGGAGAAGCTTTCTTT. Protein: CASSEYDSAGEAFF.

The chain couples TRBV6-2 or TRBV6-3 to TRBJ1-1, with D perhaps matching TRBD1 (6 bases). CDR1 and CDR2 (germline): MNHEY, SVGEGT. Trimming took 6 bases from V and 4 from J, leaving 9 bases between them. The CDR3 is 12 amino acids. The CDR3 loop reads CASSTGLTEAFF. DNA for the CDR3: TGTGCCAGCAGCACAGGGCTCACTGAAGCTTTCTTT.

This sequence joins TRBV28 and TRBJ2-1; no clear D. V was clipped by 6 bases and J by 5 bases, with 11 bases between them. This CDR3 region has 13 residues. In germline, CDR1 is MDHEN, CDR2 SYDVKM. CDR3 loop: CASRQTMDNEQFF. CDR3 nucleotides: TGTGCCAGCAGACAAACTATGGACAATGAGCAGTTCTTC.

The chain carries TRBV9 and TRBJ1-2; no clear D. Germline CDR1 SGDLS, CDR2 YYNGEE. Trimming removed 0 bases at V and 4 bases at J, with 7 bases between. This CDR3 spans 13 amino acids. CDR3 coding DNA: TGTGCCAGCAGCGTAGGTTACGGCTATGGCTACACCTTC. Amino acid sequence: CASSVGYGYGYTF.

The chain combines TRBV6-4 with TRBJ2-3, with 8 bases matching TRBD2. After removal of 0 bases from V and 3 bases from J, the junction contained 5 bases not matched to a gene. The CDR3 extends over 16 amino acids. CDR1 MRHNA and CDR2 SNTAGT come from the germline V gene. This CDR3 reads CASSDSVGGATDTQYF. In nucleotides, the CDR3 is TGTGCCAGCAGTGACTCGGTCGGGGGGGCGACAGATACGCAGTATTTT.

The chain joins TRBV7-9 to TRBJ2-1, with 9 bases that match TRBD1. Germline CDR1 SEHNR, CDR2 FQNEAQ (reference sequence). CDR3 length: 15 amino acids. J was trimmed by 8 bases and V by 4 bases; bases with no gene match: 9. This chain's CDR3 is CASSSPGQGLDEQFF. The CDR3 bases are TGTGCCAGCAGCTCACCGGGACAGGGATTGGATGAGCAGTTCTTC.

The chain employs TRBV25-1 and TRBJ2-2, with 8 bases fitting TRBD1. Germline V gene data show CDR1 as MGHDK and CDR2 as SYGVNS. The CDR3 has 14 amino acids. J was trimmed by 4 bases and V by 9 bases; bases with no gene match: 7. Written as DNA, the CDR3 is TGTGCCAGTCAAGGGACAGGTTCCACCGGGGAGCTGTTTTTT. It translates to CASQGTGSTGELFF.

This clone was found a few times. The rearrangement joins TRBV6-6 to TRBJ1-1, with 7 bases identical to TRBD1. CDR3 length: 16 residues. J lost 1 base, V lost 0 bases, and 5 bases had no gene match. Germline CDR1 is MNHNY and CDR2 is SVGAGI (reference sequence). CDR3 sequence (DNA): TGTGCCAGCAGTTACTCGACCGCAGGGGGGAACACTGAAGCTTTCTTT. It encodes CASSYSTAGGNTEAFF.

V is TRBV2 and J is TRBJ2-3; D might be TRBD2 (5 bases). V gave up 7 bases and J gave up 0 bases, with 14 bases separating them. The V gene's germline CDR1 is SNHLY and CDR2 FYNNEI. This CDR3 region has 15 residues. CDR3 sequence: CASTKRWTSTDTQYF. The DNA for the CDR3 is TGTGCCAGCACCAAGAGGTGGACTAGCACAGATACGCAGTATTTT.

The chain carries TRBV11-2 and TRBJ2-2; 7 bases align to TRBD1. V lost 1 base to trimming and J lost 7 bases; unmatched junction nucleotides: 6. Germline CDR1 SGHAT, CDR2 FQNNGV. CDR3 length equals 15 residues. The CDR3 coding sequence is TGTGCCAGCAGCTTAGGCAGGGGGATTTTCGGGGAGCTGTTTTTT. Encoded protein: CASSLGRGIFGELFF.

DNA of the CDR3: TGTGCCAGCAGCTCCCCGGGGGGGCGAACAGTGAACACTGAAGCTTTCTTT. Residues: CASSSPGGRTVNTEAFF. The V gene is TRBV11-2, the J gene TRBJ1-1; D possibly corresponds to TRBD1 (6 bases). V shed 4 bases and J shed 0 bases, with 18 bases lying between them. Germline values: CDR1 SGHAT, CDR2 FQNNGV. The length of the CDR3 is 17 residues.

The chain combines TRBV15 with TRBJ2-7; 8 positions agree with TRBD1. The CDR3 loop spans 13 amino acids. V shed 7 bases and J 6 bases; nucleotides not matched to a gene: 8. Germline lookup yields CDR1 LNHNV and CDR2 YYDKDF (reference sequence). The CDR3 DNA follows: TGTGCCACCACCCCGGACAGGGCGAGCGAGCAGTACTTC. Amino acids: CATTPDRASEQYF.

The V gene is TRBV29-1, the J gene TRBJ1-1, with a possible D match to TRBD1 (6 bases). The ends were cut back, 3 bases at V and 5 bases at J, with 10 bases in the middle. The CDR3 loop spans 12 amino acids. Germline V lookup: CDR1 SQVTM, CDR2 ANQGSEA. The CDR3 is CSVEGARTEAFF. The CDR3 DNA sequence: TGCAGCGTTGAGGGGGCGCGTACTGAAGCTTTCTTT.